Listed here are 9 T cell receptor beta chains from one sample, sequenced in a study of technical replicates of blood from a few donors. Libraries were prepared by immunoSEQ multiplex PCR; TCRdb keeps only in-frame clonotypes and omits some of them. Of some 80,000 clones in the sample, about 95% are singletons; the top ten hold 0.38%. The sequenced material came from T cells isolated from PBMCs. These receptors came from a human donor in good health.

CDR3 residues: CASSKQGRHTF. CDR3 DNA sequence: TGTGCCAGCAGTAAACAGGGTCGACACACCTTC. The chain recombines TRBV28 with TRBJ1-2; possible D gene TRBD1, 6 bases. Germline V gives CDR1 MDHEN, CDR2 SYDVKM. Between the trimmed V and J ends, which lost 5 bases and 12 bases, there was a span of 13 bases. The CDR3 runs to 11 residues.

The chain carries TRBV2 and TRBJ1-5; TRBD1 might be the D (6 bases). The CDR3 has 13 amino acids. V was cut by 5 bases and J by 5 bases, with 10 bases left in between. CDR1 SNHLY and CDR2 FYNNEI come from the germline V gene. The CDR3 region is CASSQGSYQPQHF. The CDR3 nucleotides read TGTGCCAGCAGTCAGGGGTCCTATCAGCCCCAGCATTTT.

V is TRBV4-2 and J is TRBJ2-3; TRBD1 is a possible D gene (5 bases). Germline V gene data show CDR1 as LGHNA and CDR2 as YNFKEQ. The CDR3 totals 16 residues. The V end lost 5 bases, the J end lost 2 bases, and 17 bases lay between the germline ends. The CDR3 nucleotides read TGTGCCAGCAGCTCCGAAGGTGACAGTACCACAGATACGCAGTATTTT. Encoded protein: CASSSEGDSTTDTQYF.

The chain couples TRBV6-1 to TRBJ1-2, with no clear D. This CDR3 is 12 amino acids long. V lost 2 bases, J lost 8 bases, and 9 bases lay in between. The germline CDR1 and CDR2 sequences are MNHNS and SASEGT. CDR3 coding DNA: TGTGCCAGCAGTGAACAGGATCGGGGCTACACCTTC. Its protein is CASSEQDRGYTF.

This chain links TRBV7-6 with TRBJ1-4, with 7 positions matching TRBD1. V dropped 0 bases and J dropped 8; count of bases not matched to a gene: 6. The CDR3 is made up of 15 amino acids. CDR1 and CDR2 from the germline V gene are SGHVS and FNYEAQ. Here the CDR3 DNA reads TGTGCCAGCAGCTTAGCAGCAGGGGGTAGAGAAAAACTGTTTTTT. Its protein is CASSLAAGGREKLFF.

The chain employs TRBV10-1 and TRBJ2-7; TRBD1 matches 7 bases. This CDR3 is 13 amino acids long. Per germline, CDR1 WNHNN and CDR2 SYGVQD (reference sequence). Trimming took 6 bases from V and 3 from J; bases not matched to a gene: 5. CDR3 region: CASSHGQVYEQYF. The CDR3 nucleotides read TGCGCCAGCAGCCACGGACAGGTCTACGAGCAGTACTTC.

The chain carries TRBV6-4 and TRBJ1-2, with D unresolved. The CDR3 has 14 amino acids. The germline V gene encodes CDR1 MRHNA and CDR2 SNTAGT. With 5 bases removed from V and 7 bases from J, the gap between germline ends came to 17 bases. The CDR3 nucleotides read TGTGCCAGCAGTCCGAGCGGCACCGGTGGTGGCTACACCTTC. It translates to CASSPSGTGGGYTF.

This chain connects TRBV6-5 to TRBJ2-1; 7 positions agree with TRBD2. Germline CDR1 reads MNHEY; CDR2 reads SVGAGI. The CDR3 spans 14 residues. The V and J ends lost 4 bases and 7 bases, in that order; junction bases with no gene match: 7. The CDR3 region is CASSSGTNLNEQFF. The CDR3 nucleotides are TGTGCCAGCAGTTCCGGGACTAATTTGAATGAGCAGTTCTTC.

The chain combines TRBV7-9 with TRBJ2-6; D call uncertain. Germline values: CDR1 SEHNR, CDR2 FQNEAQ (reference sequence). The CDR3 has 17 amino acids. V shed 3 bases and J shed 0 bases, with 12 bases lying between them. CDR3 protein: CASSFLAGTSGANVLTF. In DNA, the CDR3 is TGTGCCAGCAGCTTTCTTGCAGGAACCTCTGGGGCCAACGTCCTGACTTTC.